The next 7 T cell receptor beta chains were all read from a single sample in a study of cytotoxic CD8 clonotypes in ibrutinib-treated CLL (dated by TCRdb to the early 2020s). Library preparation used the immunoSEQ multiplex PCR assay. Sourced from immuneACCESS, this table was stored by TCRdb with only in-frame sequences that have V and J called. A share of the clones is absent; for the studies checked, an unresolved V gene accounts for under half, and the remainder has no known explanation. The table for this sample lists approximately 100,000 clones; 58% of them were counted only once. About 39% of the sample rests with the top ten. According to the study, the label for this sample's time point signals: approximately 2 years on ibrutinib. The starting material was PBMCs, obtained after 24 months of ibrutinib treatment. Receptor source: a human donor with chronic lymphocytic leukemia.

This chain links TRBV7-6 with TRBJ1-5; unclear D gene. From germline, CDR1 is SGHVS and CDR2 FNYEAQ. V lost 5 bases to trimming and J lost 3 bases, with 8 bases between them. The CDR3 loop spans 13 amino acids. The CDR3 is CASSLLANQPQHF. The CDR3 bases are TGTGCCAGCAGCCTACTGGCCAATCAGCCCCAGCATTTT.

This clone was detected a few times. J is TRBJ2-3 and V is TRBV10-1; 11 nucleotides align to TRBD2. J gave up 6 bases and V 7 bases, and 9 bases lay outside the gene matches. The CDR3 runs 15 residues. Germline CDR1 WNHNN, CDR2 SYGVQD (reference sequence). As DNA, the CDR3 is TGCGCCAGCAATCCCGGGACTAGCGGCGCGGATACGCAGTATTTT. Translation gives CASNPGTSGADTQYF.

V and J are TRBV5-6 and TRBJ1-1, with D unclear. Germline V CDR1 and CDR2: SGHDT, YYEEEE. This CDR3 spans 13 amino acids. The ends were cut back, 4 bases at V and 1 base at J, with 8 bases in the middle. CDR3 residues: CASSVTANTEAFF. CDR3 sequence (DNA): TGTGCCAGCAGCGTGACTGCGAACACTGAAGCTTTCTTT.

This clone has just a few counts. V is TRBV19 and J is TRBJ1-2; D is perhaps TRBD1 (6 bases). The CDR3 has 12 amino acids. The V end was cut by 7 bases, the J end by 5 bases, with 11 bases between. The germline CDR1 and CDR2 sequences are LNHDA and SQIVND (reference sequence). CDR3 sequence reads: CASKETGYGYTF. CDR3 in DNA: TGTGCCAGTAAGGAGACAGGTTATGGCTACACCTTC.

This clone was observed a handful of times. J is TRBJ2-5 and V is TRBV2, with 10 bases aligning to TRBD2. This CDR3 contains 15 residues. CDR1 is SNHLY, CDR2 FYNNEI, per germline. Trimming removed 5 bases from V and 5 bases from J; junction bases left unmatched: 8. This CDR3 reads CASSPSGGVRETQYF. CDR3 nucleotide sequence: TGTGCCAGCAGTCCTAGCGGGGGCGTACGTGAGACCCAGTACTTC.

This chain uses TRBV30 with TRBJ1-1, with TRBD1 matching over 7 bases. CDR3 length: 14 residues. V lost 4 bases to trimming and J lost 2 bases; unmatched junction nucleotides: 7. The V gene's germline CDR1 is GTSNPN and CDR2 SVGIG (reference sequence). CDR3 in DNA: TGTGCCTGGAAAAACAGGGGATTCAACACTGAAGCTTTCTTT. Protein: CAWKNRGFNTEAFF.

Comments on this clone: One junction end does not reproduce the germline sequence, and a read error may be involved. The chain has TRBV7-3 and TRBJ2-3; 11 nucleotides align to TRBD2. CDR1 is SGHTA and CDR2 is FQGTGA in the germline V gene. The CDR3 runs 15 residues. In DNA form, the CDR3 reads TGTGCCAGCAACTTAGCGGGGGGGCCCACAGATACGCAGTATTTT. Encoded protein: CASNLAGGPTDTQYF.